Below, 5 T cell receptor beta chains from the same sample are listed, as sequenced in a study of control samples from healthy donors and cancer patients. Profiled with immunoSEQ multiplex PCR; TCRdb holds only in-frame clones, not every one. The table lists 70,000 or so clones, approximately 80% of them singletons. The sequenced sample consisted of blood. The receptors derive from a man in his fifties in good health.

The chain couples TRBV19 to TRBJ2-1; D is uncertain. The V gene lost 5 bases and the J gene lost 3 bases, with 11 bases spanning the gap. The CDR3 loop spans 14 amino acids. In germline, CDR1 is LNHDA, CDR2 SQIVND (reference sequence). This CDR3 reads CASSSADLYNEQFF. As DNA, the CDR3 is TGTGCCAGTAGTTCCGCAGACCTCTACAATGAGCAGTTCTTC.

The V call is TRBV7-6, the J call TRBJ1-6; D might be TRBD1 (5 bases). CDR3 length: 14 amino acids. V lost 8 bases and J 7 bases, leaving 15 bases between the germline ends. The germline CDR1 and CDR2 sequences are SGHVS and FNYEAQ. CDR3 coding DNA: TGTGCCAGCGGATCCGGGACGGCGAATTCACCCCTCCACTTT. This encodes CASGSGTANSPLHF.

V and J are TRBV6-2 or TRBV6-3 and TRBJ2-7; 10 bases are shared with TRBD2. From germline, CDR1 is MNHEY and CDR2 SVGEGT. The ends lost 2 bases at V and 9 bases at J; junction bases unmatched: 16. CDR3 length equals 17 residues. The CDR3 DNA is TGTGCCAGCAGTTACCTAAGAAAAGGACTAGCGGATTCTGGGCAGTACTTC. Protein: CASSYLRKGLADSGQYF.

The CDR3 loop is CASSPPGQLNEKLFF. CDR3 bases: TGTGCCAGCAGTCCCCCCGGACAGCTTAATGAAAAACTGTTTTTT. The V gene is TRBV27, the J gene TRBJ1-4, with D maybe TRBD1 (6 bases). Trimming pared 5 bases from V and 4 bases from J, leaving 14 bases between. Germline V gene lookup returns CDR1 MNHEY and CDR2 SMNVEV (reference sequence). CDR3 length: 15 residues.

V and J are TRBV2 and TRBJ2-3, with TRBD2 identical over 10 bases. This CDR3 has 15 residues. Unmatched junction bases numbered 10, after V lost 3 bases and J lost 10 bases. Germline V lookup: CDR1 SNHLY, CDR2 FYNNEI. The chain's CDR3 is CASSDILAGVGAQYF. The DNA for the CDR3 is TGTGCCAGCAGTGATATTCTAGCGGGGGTTGGGGCGCAGTATTTT.